The next 11 T cell receptor beta chains were all read from a single sample in a study of T-cell reconstitution after alpha-beta-depleted transplantation in children. Unique molecular identifiers featured in how the TCRbeta library was prepared. TCRdb ran MiXCR on the PCR reads and lists one entry per CDR3 protein. There are about a million distinct CDR3 sequences in the sample; roughly 29% occur only once, and more than 25% lies in the top ten. The material was PBMCs, mostly from graft donor cells, obtained 360 days after TCRalphabeta/CD19-depleted stem cell transplant. The receptors were sampled from a boy in the first two years of life who had a stem cell transplant for SCID, so the T cells may come from the graft donor.

The chain has TRBV15 and TRBJ2-1, with TRBD2 identical over 11 bases. Trimming cost V 1 base and J 7 bases; bases outside gene matches: 12. The CDR3 has 18 amino acids. Germline CDR1 reads LNHNV; CDR2 reads YYDKDF (reference sequence). The CDR3 sequence is CATSRGLAGGTIKNEQFF. The CDR3 DNA follows: TGTGCCACCAGCAGAGGGCTAGCGGGGGGAACGATTAAAAATGAGCAGTTCTTC.

J is TRBJ1-5 and V is TRBV20-1; unclear D gene. Germline V gene lookup returns CDR1 DFQATT and CDR2 SNEGSKA (reference sequence). This CDR3 spans 12 amino acids. With 3 bases removed from V and 6 bases from J, the gap between germline ends came to 9 bases. CDR3 nucleotide sequence: TGCAGTGCTAGGAATGTGGGTCAGCCCCAGCATTTT. Translation: CSARNVGQPQHF.

V is TRBV29-1 and J is TRBJ2-2; D is perhaps TRBD1 or TRBD2 (5 bases each). Per germline, CDR1 SQVTM and CDR2 ANQGSEA. CDR3 length equals 14 residues. The V end lost 7 bases, the J end lost 6 bases, and 18 bases lay between the germline ends. The CDR3 sequence is CSADQGSGPGELFF. In DNA form, the CDR3 reads TGCAGCGCTGACCAGGGATCGGGGCCCGGGGAGCTGTTTTTT.

In this sample, this clonotype turned up a few times. The gene calls are TRBV5-5 and TRBJ1-3; D is uncertain. CDR3 size: 14 residues. The germline V gene has CDR1 SGHKS and CDR2 YYEKEE (reference sequence). Trimming left V 1 base short and J 7 bases short, with 12 bases between. CDR3 coding DNA: TGTGCCAGCAGCTTGTGGGTTGATTGGAACACCATATATTTT. It is translated as CASSLWVDWNTIYF.

This clonotype came up a few times. The V and J genes are TRBV7-3 and TRBJ2-2, with D perhaps TRBD2 (7 bases). This CDR3 has 17 residues. V was clipped by 2 bases and J by 4 bases, with 17 bases between them. Per germline, CDR1 SGHTA and CDR2 FQGTGA. Here the CDR3 reads CASSLYPGGQGTGELFF. The CDR3 coding sequence is TGTGCCAGCAGCTTATACCCCGGGGGGCAAGGCACCGGGGAGCTGTTTTTT.

In its sample, this clonotype was seen a few times. V and J are TRBV6-5 and TRBJ1-5; weak D call: TRBD1 (5 bases). The CDR3 runs to 14 residues. V was trimmed by 8 bases and J by 5 bases, leaving 16 bases between them. Per the germline V gene, CDR1 is MNHEY and CDR2 is SVGAGI. CDR3 in amino acids: CASGMLGGDQPQHF. CDR3 coding DNA: TGTGCCAGCGGAATGTTGGGGGGGGATCAGCCCCAGCATTTT.

The V and J genes are TRBV20-1 and TRBJ2-7; 7 bases align to TRBD2. This CDR3 comprises 17 residues. CDR1 and CDR2 from the germline V gene are DFQATT and SNEGSKA (reference sequence). Unmatched junction bases numbered 11, after V lost 0 bases and J lost 0 bases. The CDR3 sequence is CSARDQYGGRYSYEQYF. CDR3 nucleotides: TGCAGTGCTAGAGATCAGTATGGCGGGAGATACTCCTACGAGCAGTACTTC.

The chain employs TRBV15 and TRBJ2-2; TRBD2 matches at 7 bases. The V segment lost 5 bases and the J segment 4 bases; nucleotides outside the gene matches: 13. CDR3 length: 17 amino acids. Germline V gives CDR1 LNHNV, CDR2 YYDKDF (reference sequence). The CDR3 loop reads CATSLAWRGTGTGELFF. In DNA form, the CDR3 reads TGTGCCACCAGCCTTGCATGGCGGGGGACCGGCACCGGGGAGCTGTTTTTT.

The chain links TRBV4-1 to TRBJ2-3; 14 nucleotides match TRBD2. The V segment lost 3 bases and the J segment 5 bases; nucleotides outside the gene matches: 7. Looked up from germline, CDR1 is MGHRA and CDR2 is YSYEKL. The CDR3 is 17 amino acids. The DNA of the CDR3 is TGCGCCAGCAGCCATCTCGGACTAGCGGGGGGAAGAGATACGCAGTATTTT. Protein product: CASSHLGLAGGRDTQYF.

This clonotype was recorded a few times. The J gene is TRBJ2-2, the V gene TRBV5-1, with D unclear. This CDR3 is 16 amino acids long. The V end lost 4 bases, the J end lost 1 base, and 14 bases lay between the germline ends. Germline-derived CDR1 and CDR2 are SGHRS and YFSETQ. This CDR3 is CASSASSRLNTGELFF. As DNA, the CDR3 is TGCGCCAGCAGCGCGAGTAGCAGACTGAACACCGGGGAGCTGTTTTTT.

The chain employs TRBV9 and TRBJ2-3; 11 nucleotides match TRBD2. The V and J ends lost 3 bases and 5 bases, in that order; junction bases with no gene match: 8. The CDR3 spans 16 residues. Per germline, CDR1 SGDLS and CDR2 YYNGEE. CDR3 coding DNA: TGTGCCAGCAGCGGCATAGCGGGGGGGCCTATAGATACGCAGTATTTT. Protein product: CASSGIAGGPIDTQYF. The full variable domain, completed using reference TRBV9 and TRBJ2-3, is DSGVTQTPKHLITATGQRVTLRCSPRSGDLSVYWYQQSLDQGLQFLIQYYNGEERAKGNILERFSAQQFPDLHSELNLSSLELGDSALYFCASSGIAGGPIDTQYFGPGTRLTVL.